This TCR beta chain is drawn from a study of control samples from healthy donors and cancer patients. The table came from immunoSEQ multiplex PCR; TCRdb's copy has only in-frame clones and leaves some out. Among 95,000 to 150,000 clones, around nine tenths were seen once, and the ten largest hold around 9%. The CDR3 runs to 19 residues. Per germline, CDR1 LGHDT and CDR2 YNNKEL (reference sequence). V lost 0 bases, J lost 0 bases, and 18 bases lay in between. The clonotype was recovered from a middle-aged man in good health. The chain carries TRBV3-1 (or the pseudogene TRBV3-2) and TRBJ2-4; D is undetermined. Sequencing was done on a sample of blood. The CDR3 region has the DNA TGTGCCAGCAGCCAAGAATTCGGACGGATCTTGCTAGCCAAAAACATTCAGTACTTC. Protein product: CASSQEFGRILLAKNIQYF.